The 29 T cell receptor beta chains below come from one sample, sequenced in a study of blood T cell repertoires in COVID-19. Some clones are missing from TCRdb's copy, which holds only in-frame ones; the method was immunoSEQ multiplex PCR. The repertoire holds 160,000 or so clones, with roughly four fifths as singletons. Input material: peripheral blood. The receptors were sampled from a man between 60 and 75 years old with active or convalescent COVID-19.

The sample holds one count of this clone. V usage is TRBV3-1 (or the pseudogene TRBV3-2) and J usage is TRBJ2-3; TRBD2 matches 12 bases. CDR1 and CDR2 from the germline V gene are LGHDT and YNNKEL (reference sequence). The V gene end was trimmed by 4 bases and the J gene end by 2 bases; junction bases not matched to a gene: 4. This CDR3 has 16 amino acids. CDR3 DNA sequence: TGTGCCAGCAGCCTGGGACTAGCGGGCGTCACAGATACGCAGTATTTT. Translated: CASSLGLAGVTDTQYF.

The V and J genes are TRBV6-2 or TRBV6-3 and TRBJ2-7, with 10 bases matching TRBD1. This CDR3 comprises 14 residues. V was clipped by 4 bases and J by 7 bases; unmatched bases: 7. From germline, CDR1 is MNHEY and CDR2 SVGEGT. CDR3 residues: CASSSGTGAWEQYF. CDR3 in DNA: TGTGCCAGCAGTTCCGGGACAGGGGCATGGGAGCAGTACTTC.

This clone was seen more than once but under ten times. The chain combines TRBV6-1 with TRBJ2-7; TRBD2 matches at 8 bases. From germline, CDR1 is MNHNS and CDR2 SASEGT. The CDR3 is 15 amino acids. J gave up 5 bases and V 1 base, and 7 bases lay outside the gene matches. The CDR3 DNA sequence: TGTGCCAGCAGTGAAGGGTCGGGGGGGCGAAACGAGCAGTACTTC. It is translated as CASSEGSGGRNEQYF.

The chain carries TRBV2 and TRBJ1-6; a weak D match, TRBD1 (5 bases). CDR1 and CDR2 from the germline V gene are SNHLY and FYNNEI. Between the trimmed V and J ends, which lost 8 bases and 7 bases, there was a span of 15 bases. The CDR3 loop spans 14 amino acids. The CDR3 protein is CASLPGVGNSPLHF. For the CDR3, the DNA is TGTGCCAGCCTCCCGGGGGTTGGGAATTCACCCCTCCACTTT.

Here the CDR3 reads CASRHGQTTDTQYF. The CDR3 nucleotides read TGTGCCAGCAGGCACGGACAGACCACAGATACGCAGTATTTT. The rearrangement uses TRBV6-5 and TRBJ2-3, with a weak D call TRBD1 (6 bases). V shed 6 bases and J shed 2 bases, with 12 bases lying between them. This CDR3 has 14 amino acids. CDR1 and CDR2 from the germline V gene are MNHEY and SVGAGI.

The chain recombines TRBV5-1 with TRBJ2-7, with 7 bases fitting TRBD1. The CDR3 has 14 amino acids. Germline-derived CDR1 and CDR2 are SGHRS and YFSETQ. Trimming cost V 4 bases and J 4 bases; bases outside gene matches: 8. CDR3 amino acids: CASSESGQIYEQYF. CDR3 coding DNA: TGCGCCAGCAGCGAGTCGGGACAGATATACGAGCAGTACTTC.

V gene TRBV3-1 (or the pseudogene TRBV3-2) combines with J gene TRBJ2-5, with a weak D call TRBD1 (6 bases). Per the germline V gene, CDR1 is LGHDT and CDR2 is YNNKEL (reference sequence). The CDR3 loop spans 16 amino acids. V was cut by 1 base and J by 4 bases, with 16 bases left in between. The CDR3 DNA sequence: TGTGCCAGCAGCCAAGCGTCAGGGGCGCGAGGAGAGACCCAGTACTTC. Residues: CASSQASGARGETQYF.

V usage is TRBV7-3 and J usage is TRBJ1-2; D remains ambiguous. V lost 4 bases, J lost 8 bases, and 14 bases lay in between. The CDR3 extends over 13 amino acids. Germline CDR1 and CDR2: SGHTA and FQGTGA. The CDR3 region is CASSYLEGEGYTF. CDR3 coding DNA: TGTGCCAGCAGCTACCTGGAGGGCGAGGGCTACACCTTC. Full variable domain (missing parts from reference TRBV7-3 and TRBJ1-2): GAGVSQTPSNKVTEKGKYVELRCDPISGHTALYWYRQSLGQGPEFLIYFQGTGAADDSGLPNDRFFAVRPEGSVSTLKIQRTERGDSAVYLCASSYLEGEGYTFGSGTRLTVV.

The chain links TRBV7-2 to TRBJ2-2, with 8 bases lining up with TRBD2. Germline CDR1 and CDR2: SGHTA and FQGNSA. V was pared by 1 base and J by 6 bases, with 4 bases of the junction left unmatched. The CDR3 has 15 residues. In nucleotides, the CDR3 is TGTGCCAGCAGCTTAGAAGCGGGAGCGGCCGGGGAGCTGTTTTTT. Its protein is CASSLEAGAAGELFF.

The chain joins TRBV9 to TRBJ2-1, with 10 bases that match TRBD1. The germline CDR1 and CDR2 sequences are SGDLS and YYNGEE. Losses at the gene ends were 2 bases for V and 8 bases for J; bases not matched to a gene: 7. The CDR3 sequence is 15 residues long. The CDR3 DNA follows: TGTGCCAGCAGCGTGAGACAGGGGGCTATGGATGAGCAGTTCTTC. It codes for CASSVRQGAMDEQFF.

CDR3 sequence (DNA): TGTGCCAGCAGCTCTACGACAGGGGACGGGTCACCCCTCCACTTT. Encoded protein: CASSSTTGDGSPLHF. The genes are TRBV5-4 and TRBJ1-6, with 8 bases identical to TRBD1. Germline-derived CDR1 and CDR2 are SGHNT and YYREEE (reference sequence). J was trimmed by 10 bases and V by 3 bases; bases with no gene match: 9. This CDR3 region has 15 residues.

Many counts were recorded for this clone. The gene calls are TRBV11-2 and TRBJ2-3; weak D call: TRBD2 (5 bases). V lost 1 base to trimming and J lost 2 bases, with 22 bases between them. The germline CDR1 and CDR2 sequences are SGHAT and FQNNGV. The CDR3 length is 19 residues. Written as DNA, the CDR3 is TGTGCCAGCAGCTTAGTTCGGGGATCCGCCACTCCGAACACAGATACGCAGTATTTT. This translates into CASSLVRGSATPNTDTQYF.

V and J are TRBV19 and TRBJ2-1; TRBD2 agrees at 10 bases. V lost 6 bases and J lost 5; bases outside the gene matches: 7. The CDR3 extends over 15 amino acids. CDR1 is LNHDA, CDR2 SQIVND, per germline (reference sequence). The CDR3 loop is CASSYLAGVNNEQFF. The CDR3 nucleotides are TGTGCCAGTAGCTACCTAGCGGGAGTAAACAATGAGCAGTTCTTC.

The chain employs TRBV2 and TRBJ2-7; no definite D call. The CDR3 is 14 amino acids. Germline values: CDR1 SNHLY, CDR2 FYNNEI. V was cut by 0 bases and J by 1 base, with 7 bases left in between. The CDR3 nucleotides are TGTGCCAGCAGTGAAGCGTCACAATCCTACGAGCAGTACTTC. Translation: CASSEASQSYEQYF.

J is TRBJ1-4 and V is TRBV5-1, with D perhaps TRBD1 (5 bases). The CDR3 has 14 residues. Germline CDR1 SGHRS, CDR2 YFSETQ. V lost 3 bases, J lost 4 bases, and 10 bases lay in between. Written as DNA, the CDR3 is TGCGCCAGCAGCTCGACAGATGATAATGAAAAACTGTTTTTT. This sequence encodes CASSSTDDNEKLFF.

V is TRBV4-1 and J is TRBJ1-3; the D gene is possibly TRBD1 (5 bases). The CDR3 spans 19 residues. Deletions cut 4 bases from V and 0 bases from J, with 22 bases between. Looked up from germline, CDR1 is MGHRA and CDR2 is YSYEKL. CDR3 nucleotide sequence: TGCGCCAGCAGCCGGGGGGACGACAAGGCCTTTACCTCTGGAAACACCATATATTTT. This codes for CASSRGDDKAFTSGNTIYF.

The gene calls are TRBV3-1 (or the pseudogene TRBV3-2) and TRBJ1-4; D is perhaps TRBD1 (6 bases). Germline V gene sequence: CDR1 LGHDT, CDR2 YNNKEL (reference sequence). V was trimmed by 3 bases and J by 3 bases, leaving 17 bases between them. The CDR3 has 17 amino acids. CDR3 coding DNA: TGTGCCAGCAGCCAGCCCGCGGGGGGCGGATCTAATGAAAAACTGTTTTTT. This sequence encodes CASSQPAGGGSNEKLFF.

V and J are TRBV2 and TRBJ2-1; D unclear. CDR1 and CDR2 (germline): SNHLY, FYNNEI. The CDR3 is 13 amino acids. Trimming left V 7 bases short and J 7 bases short, with 14 bases between. The CDR3 nucleotides read TGTGCCAGCACCCCGAATGGCAGAAATGAGCAGTTCTTC. Protein: CASTPNGRNEQFF.

This clone came up a few times. V is TRBV2 and J is TRBJ1-4, with TRBD1 matching over 9 bases. The V gene end was trimmed by 6 bases and the J gene end by 1 base; junction bases not matched to a gene: 6. The germline V gene has CDR1 SNHLY and CDR2 FYNNEI. The length of the CDR3 is 16 residues. The CDR3 DNA reads as TGTGCCAGCAGAGTTAGGACAGGGGTAACTAATGAAAAACTGTTTTTT. It specifies CASRVRTGVTNEKLFF. The whole variable domain, remainder taken from reference TRBV2 and TRBJ1-4, is EPEVTQTPSHQVTQMGQEVILRCVPISNHLYFYWYRQILGQKVEFLVSFYNNEISEKSEIFDDQFSVERPDGSNFTLKIRSTKLEDSAMYFCASRVRTGVTNEKLFFGSGTQLSVL.

Turning to this clone: An end of the junction differs from the germline gene, which may be a read error. The rearrangement links TRBV11-2 to TRBJ2-1; D possibly corresponds to TRBD2 (6 bases). Germline V gives CDR1 SGHAT, CDR2 FQNNGV. This CDR3 comprises 14 residues. The CDR3 loop is CASSRRETVNEQFF. CDR3 in DNA: TGTGCTAGCAGCAGGAGGGAAACTGTCAATGAGCAGTTCTTC.

The sample holds a few counts of this clone. The V gene is TRBV27, the J gene TRBJ2-1; the match to TRBD1 covers 7 bases. Germline loops: CDR1 MNHEY, CDR2 SMNVEV (reference sequence). CDR3 size: 13 residues. V shed 5 bases and J 12 bases; nucleotides not matched to a gene: 10. The CDR3 DNA reads TGTGCCAGCAGTGCCTCACAGGGGTTTAGGCAGTTCTTC. Its translation is CASSASQGFRQFF.

CDR3 sequence (DNA): TGTGCCAGCAGTTACAAAACTAGCGCCGGCTACGAGCAGTACTTC. It translates to CASSYKTSAGYEQYF. The genes are TRBV6-5 and TRBJ2-7; 7 bases line up with TRBD2. The V gene's germline CDR1 is MNHEY and CDR2 SVGAGI. The CDR3 extends over 15 amino acids. V dropped 2 bases and J dropped 3; count of bases not matched to a gene: 7.

This sequence joins TRBV3-1 (or the pseudogene TRBV3-2) and TRBJ2-1, with D perhaps TRBD2 (5 bases). The germline gives CDR1 LGHDT, CDR2 YNNKEL (reference sequence). The CDR3 runs to 17 residues. Trimming stripped 0 bases from V and 0 bases from J, with 12 bases between. CDR3 loop: CASSQEGSAYSYNEQFF. The DNA for the CDR3 is TGTGCCAGCAGCCAAGAGGGTAGCGCATACTCCTACAATGAGCAGTTCTTC.

The count of this clone is one. This rearrangement joins TRBV6-5 to TRBJ1-2, with D uncertain. Germline CDR1 is MNHEY and CDR2 is SVGAGI. The CDR3 extends over 14 amino acids. V lost 6 bases and J lost 4, with 15 bases in between. This CDR3 is CASRLTEGTYGYTF. The DNA for the CDR3 is TGTGCCAGCAGGTTGACGGAGGGCACCTATGGCTACACCTTC.

The rearrangement links TRBV14 to TRBJ2-7; 11 positions agree with TRBD1. Per the germline V gene, CDR1 is SGHDN and CDR2 is FVKESK. The CDR3 has 20 amino acids. With 0 bases clipped from V and 0 bases from J, the junction kept 13 bases outside the gene matches. CDR3 sequence: CASSQEKPGQGVKASYEQYF. The CDR3 DNA sequence: TGTGCCAGCAGCCAAGAGAAACCGGGACAGGGGGTAAAGGCCTCCTACGAGCAGTACTTC.

The rearrangement uses TRBV21-1 and TRBJ2-3; TRBD1, the D gene given by the table, was not confirmed from the DNA. TRBV21-1 is a listed pseudogene. This CDR3 contains 16 residues. The CDR3 region is CASSKVNNNVVDTQYF. In DNA form, the CDR3 reads TGTGCCAGCAGCAAAGTCAACAACAACGTTGTAGATACGCAGTATTTT.

CDR3 sequence: CASSIPTTSETDTQYF. DNA for the CDR3: TGTGCCAGTAGTATCCCGACTACCTCGGAGACAGATACGCAGTATTTT. This sequence joins TRBV19 and TRBJ2-3, with D perhaps matching TRBD2 (5 bases). The ends were cut back, 3 bases at V and 3 bases at J, with 16 bases in the middle. Germline CDR1 and CDR2: LNHDA and SQIVND (reference sequence). CDR3 length: 16 amino acids.

The J gene is TRBJ2-7, the V gene TRBV28; D may be TRBD2 (5 bases). The V and J ends lost 2 bases and 2 bases respectively, with 7 bases between them. Germline assignment: CDR1 MDHEN and CDR2 SYDVKM. This CDR3 has 13 residues. This chain's CDR3 is CASSLLATYEQYF. DNA for the CDR3: TGTGCCAGCAGTTTACTAGCTACCTACGAGCAGTACTTC.

This chain uses TRBV15 with TRBJ1-6; 8 bases fit TRBD1. Germline V lookup: CDR1 LNHNV, CDR2 YYDKDF (reference sequence). J gave up 9 bases and V 4 bases, and 8 bases lay outside the gene matches. This CDR3 region has 15 residues. The CDR3 nucleotides are TGTGCCACCAGCACACGACAGGGGCTCGCTTCACCCCTCCACTTT. Encoded protein: CATSTRQGLASPLHF.